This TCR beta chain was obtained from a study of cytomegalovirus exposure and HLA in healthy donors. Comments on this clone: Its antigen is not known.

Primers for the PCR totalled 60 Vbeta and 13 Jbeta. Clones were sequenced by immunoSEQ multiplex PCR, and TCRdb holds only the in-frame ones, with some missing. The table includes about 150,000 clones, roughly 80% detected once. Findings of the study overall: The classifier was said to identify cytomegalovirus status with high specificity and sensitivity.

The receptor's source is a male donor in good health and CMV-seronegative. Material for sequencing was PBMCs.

CDR3 protein: CASSVGQGSNEKLFF. For the CDR3, the DNA is TGTGCCAGCAGCGTAGGTCAGGGTTCGAATGAAAAACTGTTTTTT. This sequence joins TRBV9 and TRBJ1-4; maybe TRBD1 (5 bases). The CDR3 has 15 residues. V lost 0 bases and J 5 bases, leaving 11 bases between the germline ends. Germline CDR1 SGDLS, CDR2 YYNGEE. Filled out from reference TRBV9 and TRBJ1-4, the complete variable domain reads DSGVTQTPKHLITATGQRVTLRCSPRSGDLSVYWYQQSLDQGLQFLIQYYNGEERAKGNILERFSAQQFPDLHSELNLSSLELGDSALYFCASSVGQGSNEKLFFGSGTQLSVL.